What follows are 3 T cell receptor beta chains derived from one specimen sequenced in a study of cytomegalovirus exposure and HLA in healthy donors. Sequenced by immunoSEQ multiplex PCR; TCRdb stores in-frame clones only, minus some. The table lists over 85,000 clones, roughly 90% of them singletons. Sequenced input: PBMCs. The origin of the receptors is a woman aged 25 to 39 in good health and CMV-seropositive.

The chain is built from TRBV4-1 and TRBJ2-1; D is possibly TRBD1 (5 bases). This CDR3 has 14 residues. CDR1 is MGHRA, CDR2 YSYEKL, per germline. The germline V and J ends were trimmed by 4 bases and 7 bases, with 14 bases remaining between them. This CDR3 is CASSPTPRGNEQFF. The CDR3 bases are TGCGCCAGCAGCCCAACTCCTAGGGGAAATGAGCAGTTCTTC.

This rearrangement joins TRBV21-1 to TRBJ1-5. TRBV21-1 is assigned pseudogene status. The CDR3 is 16 residues long. The CDR3 DNA is TGTGCCAGCAGCAAAGGGGACTGGATAACCAATCAGCCCCAGCATTTT. Its protein product is CASSKGDWITNQPQHF.

This clone was observed a few times. The chain uses TRBV2 and TRBJ1-6, with D possibly matching TRBD1 (5 bases). The V gene's germline CDR1 is SNHLY and CDR2 FYNNEI. The CDR3 spans 13 residues. The ends were cut back, 8 bases at V and 3 bases at J, with 8 bases in the middle. In DNA form, the CDR3 reads TGTGCCAGCGGGGCAGGCTATAATTCACCCCTCCACTTT. The encoded protein is CASGAGYNSPLHF.